Listed below are T cell receptor beta chains from one sample, sequenced in a study of CXCR3-negative and CXCR3-positive naive CD8 T cells. For each CDR3 protein, TCRdb gives one entry from its re-call of the 5' RACE reads, without DNA. The ten top clones account for less than 0.85%, within a sample of around 88,000 distinct CDR3 sequences. The sample comprised naive CXCR3+ CD8+ T cells from blood. These receptors were taken from a human donor in good health. Some clones in this sample may be carry-over from other donors' samples. The CDR3 runs from the conserved cysteine through the conserved F or W. The order of the fields is J gene, V gene, CDR3 protein.

j_call: TRBJ2-7; v_call: TRBV9; cdr3_aa: CASSVGTSRAHEQYF
j_call: TRBJ2-3; v_call: TRBV3-1; cdr3_aa: CASSQPAKETDTQYF
j_call: TRBJ2-1; v_call: TRBV29-1; cdr3_aa: CSGQGSGTGVTHNEQFF
j_call: TRBJ2-1; v_call: TRBV27; cdr3_aa: CASSLRATSYNEQFF
j_call: TRBJ2-7; v_call: TRBV11-2; cdr3_aa: CASSLWDRGTYEQYF
j_call: TRBJ2-7; v_call: TRBV2; cdr3_aa: CASSEPPGEQYF
j_call: TRBJ2-5; v_call: TRBV29-1; cdr3_aa: CSVDPSPQETQYF
j_call: TRBJ1-1; v_call: TRBV7-8; cdr3_aa: CASSFSRAEAFF
j_call: TRBJ2-1; v_call: TRBV9; cdr3_aa: CASSVNPSSYNEQFF
j_call: TRBJ2-1; v_call: TRBV12-3/TRBV12-4; cdr3_aa: CASRPQGSSYNEQFF
j_call: TRBJ2-5; v_call: TRBV5-6; cdr3_aa: CASSLPGGETQYF
j_call: TRBJ2-3; v_call: TRBV28; cdr3_aa: CASSLGALAADTQYF
j_call: TRBJ2-5; v_call: TRBV6-2/TRBV6-3; cdr3_aa: CASSYGSPRETQYF
j_call: TRBJ2-7; v_call: TRBV20-1; cdr3_aa: CSARDLTGGYEQYF
j_call: TRBJ2-3; v_call: TRBV5-1; cdr3_aa: CASRQRTDTQYF
j_call: TRBJ2-6; v_call: TRBV5-1; cdr3_aa: CASSLEAGNSGANVLTF
j_call: TRBJ2-5; v_call: TRBV5-6; cdr3_aa: CASSLIRIQETQYF
j_call: TRBJ2-4; v_call: TRBV12-3/TRBV12-4; cdr3_aa: CASSLLGASLAKNIQYF
j_call: TRBJ2-2; v_call: TRBV6-5; cdr3_aa: CASTLGGPDTGELFF
j_call: TRBJ2-7; v_call: TRBV5-1; cdr3_aa: CASLEPGLARVRREQYF
j_call: TRBJ2-3; v_call: TRBV2; cdr3_aa: CASIATWSGGAGDTQCF
j_call: TRBJ2-3; v_call: TRBV5-1; cdr3_aa: CASSSKDRGAGTDTQHF
j_call: TRBJ2-7; v_call: TRBV14; cdr3_aa: CASSPPGGRTSYEQYF
j_call: TRBJ2-2; v_call: TRBV6-5; cdr3_aa: CASTPGRGDYTGELFF
j_call: TRBJ1-1; v_call: TRBV7-9; cdr3_aa: CASSLVEYTEAFF
j_call: TRBJ2-1; v_call: TRBV28; cdr3_aa: CASSLSPPDEQFF
j_call: TRBJ1-2; v_call: TRBV4-1; cdr3_aa: CASSQVTGEYGYTF
j_call: TRBJ2-7; v_call: TRBV28; cdr3_aa: CASSLAGERREQYF
j_call: TRBJ1-1; v_call: TRBV5-1; cdr3_aa: CASSLWPGGNTEAFF
j_call: TRBJ1-5; v_call: TRBV5-6; cdr3_aa: CASSSDTSNQPQHF
j_call: TRBJ2-7; v_call: TRBV20-1; cdr3_aa: CSARDREGSYEQYF
j_call: TRBJ1-5; v_call: TRBV29-1; cdr3_aa: CSVEVVRDRRGPQHF
j_call: TRBJ2-6; v_call: TRBV12-3/TRBV12-4; cdr3_aa: CASRSALPGLAGGHGANVLTF
j_call: TRBJ1-5; v_call: TRBV28; cdr3_aa: CASSFPPSSNQPQHF
j_call: TRBJ1-1; v_call: TRBV4-3; cdr3_aa: CASSQDRAGYSEAFF
j_call: TRBJ2-7; v_call: TRBV29-1; cdr3_aa: CSVVGSGPYEQYF
j_call: TRBJ2-1; v_call: TRBV12-3/TRBV12-4; cdr3_aa: CASSTYRDSAFNEQFF
j_call: TRBJ2-1; v_call: TRBV15; cdr3_aa: CATSRARLAGGNEQFF
j_call: TRBJ1-1; v_call: TRBV6-5; cdr3_aa: CASRTTGDTEAFF
j_call: TRBJ2-3; v_call: TRBV9; cdr3_aa: CASSVGVTGTTDTQYF
j_call: TRBJ2-7; v_call: TRBV19; cdr3_aa: CATSPGQMTHEQYF
j_call: TRBJ1-6; v_call: TRBV27; cdr3_aa: CASSLGRFSPLHF
j_call: TRBJ1-4; v_call: TRBV7-9; cdr3_aa: CASSQDGQAAGEKLFF
j_call: TRBJ2-7; v_call: TRBV7-9; cdr3_aa: CASSYVREHTSYEQYF
j_call: TRBJ2-5; v_call: TRBV14; cdr3_aa: CASSQFRQIQETQYF
j_call: TRBJ2-7; v_call: TRBV6-2/TRBV6-3; cdr3_aa: CASSRVTAEQYF
j_call: TRBJ2-7; v_call: TRBV20-1; cdr3_aa: CSALLAGTYEQYF
j_call: TRBJ1-5; v_call: TRBV28; cdr3_aa: CASSLTGLNQPQHF
j_call: TRBJ2-7; v_call: TRBV10-3; cdr3_aa: CAISGPQGQVPYEQYF
j_call: TRBJ2-6; v_call: TRBV7-9; cdr3_aa: CASSLWGTDSGANVLTF
j_call: TRBJ2-5; v_call: TRBV6-6; cdr3_aa: CASSLYKETQYF